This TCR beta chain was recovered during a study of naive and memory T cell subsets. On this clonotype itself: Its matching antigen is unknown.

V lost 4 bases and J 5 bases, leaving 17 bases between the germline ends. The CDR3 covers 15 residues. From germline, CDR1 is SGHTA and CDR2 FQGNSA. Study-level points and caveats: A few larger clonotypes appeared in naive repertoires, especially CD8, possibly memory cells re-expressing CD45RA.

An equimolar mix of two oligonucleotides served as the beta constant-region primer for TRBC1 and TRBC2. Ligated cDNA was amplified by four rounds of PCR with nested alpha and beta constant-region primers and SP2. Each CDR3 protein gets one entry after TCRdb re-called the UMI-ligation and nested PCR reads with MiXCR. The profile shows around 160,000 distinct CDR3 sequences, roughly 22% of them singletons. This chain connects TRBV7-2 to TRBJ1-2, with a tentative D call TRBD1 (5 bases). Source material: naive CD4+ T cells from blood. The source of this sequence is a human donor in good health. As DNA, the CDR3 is TGTGCCAGCAGCTCCCTTATGGGGGGGAGGTATGGCTACACCTTC. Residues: CASSSLMGGRYGYTF. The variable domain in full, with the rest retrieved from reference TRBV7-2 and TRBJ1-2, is GAGVSQSPSNKVTEKGKDVELRCDPISGHTALYWYRQSLGQGLEFLIYFQGNSAPDKSGLPSDRFSAERTGGSVSTLTIQRTQQEDSAVYLCASSSLMGGRYGYTFGSGTRLTVV.